These 2 T cell receptor beta chains were sequenced from one sample in a study of blood T cell repertoires in COVID-19. Measured with immunoSEQ multiplex PCR; TCRdb has only the in-frame clones, and not every one. The sample records over 200,000 clones, about 86% being singletons. The sample consisted of peripheral blood. The receptors were gathered from a man aged 18 to 29 with active or convalescent COVID-19.

This chain uses TRBV6-5 with TRBJ1-2; 9 positions agree with TRBD1. The CDR3 contains 15 residues. Germline values: CDR1 MNHEY, CDR2 SVGAGI. Unmatched junction bases numbered 5, after V lost 2 bases and J lost 4 bases. This CDR3 is CASSYALTGGYGYTF. CDR3 nucleotides: TGTGCCAGCAGTTACGCCTTGACAGGGGGCTATGGCTACACCTTC.

The V gene is TRBV5-1, the J gene TRBJ2-5; 14 bases map to TRBD2. Per the germline V gene, CDR1 is SGHRS and CDR2 is YFSETQ. This CDR3 contains 17 residues. Trimming cost V 0 bases and J 5 bases; bases outside gene matches: 6. DNA for the CDR3: TGCGCCAGCAGCTTGGATGGGACTAGCGGGAGACTGGAGACCCAGTACTTC. Its protein is CASSLDGTSGRLETQYF.